Listed here are 27 T cell receptor beta chains from one sample, sequenced in a study of shared clonotypes between healthy human individuals. Clones were sequenced by immunoSEQ multiplex PCR, and TCRdb holds only the in-frame ones, with some missing. The sample has about 1.4 million clones, around 95% seen once. Source material: naive CD4+ T cells sorted from blood. Indicated subset: CD45RA+ positively selected. These TCRs come from a man aged 25-40 years in good health.

The chain couples TRBV7-2 to TRBJ2-1, with TRBD2 matching over 7 bases. The CDR3 spans 14 residues. In germline, CDR1 is SGHTA, CDR2 FQGNSA. V was pared by 5 bases and J by 6 bases, with 7 bases of the junction left unmatched. This CDR3 is CASSNGLGSNEQFF. DNA for the CDR3: TGTGCCAGCAGCAACGGACTAGGTTCCAATGAGCAGTTCTTC.

The chain couples TRBV19 to TRBJ1-2; perhaps TRBD1 as D (6 bases). The CDR3 contains 12 residues. V lost 3 bases and J 8 bases, leaving 10 bases between the germline ends. CDR1 and CDR2 (germline): LNHDA, SQIVND (reference sequence). CDR3 sequence (DNA): TGTGCCAGTAGTATCTCCAGGGGAGGCTACACCTTC. As protein: CASSISRGGYTF.

The CDR3 coding sequence is TGTGCCAGCTCACCCGAAGGACTAGCGGAGCAGTACTTC. Its translation is CASSPEGLAEQYF. This chain links TRBV18 with TRBJ2-7; 9 positions match TRBD2. The CDR3 length is 13 residues. After removal of 3 bases from V and 7 bases from J, the junction contained 4 bases not matched to a gene. Germline V gene sequence: CDR1 KGHSH, CDR2 LQKENI.

The J gene is TRBJ2-1, the V gene TRBV27; 8 positions agree with TRBD2. V lost 6 bases to trimming and J lost 5 bases; unmatched junction nucleotides: 9. Germline values: CDR1 MNHEY, CDR2 SMNVEV (reference sequence). The CDR3 consists of 15 residues. The CDR3 sequence is CASRRPGLGDNEQFF. CDR3 bases: TGTGCCAGCAGACGACCGGGACTAGGGGACAATGAGCAGTTCTTC.

The chain has TRBV2 and TRBJ2-5; 7 bases fit TRBD1. Trimming cost V 9 bases and J 4 bases; bases outside gene matches: 17. There are 16 residues in the CDR3. Germline V gene lookup returns CDR1 SNHLY and CDR2 FYNNEI. The CDR3 reads CARPKPDRDGRETQYF. CDR3 in DNA: TGTGCCAGACCCAAACCCGACAGGGACGGTCGAGAGACCCAGTACTTC.

The chain combines TRBV27 with TRBJ2-3; D gene uncertain. V shed 5 bases and J shed 6 bases, with 12 bases lying between them. The germline V gene has CDR1 MNHEY and CDR2 SMNVEV (reference sequence). CDR3 length: 13 residues. CDR3 bases: TGTGCCAGCAGTCCCCTAGTCGGGGATACGCAGTATTTT. Its translation: CASSPLVGDTQYF.

The V gene is TRBV6-4, the J gene TRBJ2-3; 8 positions agree with TRBD2. Germline CDR1 reads MRHNA; CDR2 reads SNTAGT. The CDR3 contains 14 residues. Losses at the gene ends were 0 bases for V and 4 bases for J; bases not matched to a gene: 0. The CDR3 region is CASSDSTSADTQYF. For the CDR3, the DNA is TGTGCCAGCAGTGACTCGACTAGCGCAGATACGCAGTATTTT.

This chain connects TRBV29-1 to TRBJ1-2; D is unclear. The germline V gene encodes CDR1 SQVTM and CDR2 ANQGSEA. The CDR3 is 11 amino acids. V was shortened by 3 bases and J by 4 bases, with 6 bases between the two germline ends. In DNA form, the CDR3 reads TGCAGCGTTGACGGAGGCTATGGCTACACCTTC. It yields the protein CSVDGGYGYTF.

This rearrangement joins TRBV19 to TRBJ2-7; 11 nucleotides match TRBD1. Germline V CDR1 and CDR2: LNHDA, SQIVND (reference sequence). After removal of 6 bases from V and 3 bases from J, the junction contained 7 bases not matched to a gene. This CDR3 contains 15 residues. CDR3 amino acids: CASSYPGQGVYEQYF. DNA for the CDR3: TGTGCCAGTAGCTATCCGGGACAGGGGGTCTACGAGCAGTACTTC.

V and J are TRBV27 and TRBJ1-5, with 7 positions matching TRBD1. The junction had 7 bases not matched to a gene; V was cut back by 7 bases and J by 4 bases. CDR1 is MNHEY and CDR2 is SMNVEV in the germline V gene (reference sequence). This CDR3 is 14 amino acids long. CDR3 in DNA: TGTGCCAGCAAGACAGGGCCTCATAATCAGCCCCAGCATTTT. This encodes CASKTGPHNQPQHF.

The rearrangement joins TRBV6-5 to TRBJ2-1; TRBD2 matches at 7 bases. This CDR3 contains 15 residues. Germline V gene data show CDR1 as MNHEY and CDR2 as SVGAGI. Losses at the gene ends were 4 bases for V and 8 bases for J; bases not matched to a gene: 11. The CDR3 nucleotides are TGTGCCAGCAGTTTACCCAGCGGGGCTTTGGATGAGCAGTTCTTC. Translated, it gives CASSLPSGALDEQFF.

CDR3: CASSLGLSGRGDNEQFF. In DNA, the CDR3 is TGTGCCAGCAGTTTAGGACTTAGCGGGAGAGGAGACAATGAGCAGTTCTTC. The V gene is TRBV28, the J gene TRBJ2-1; 9 nucleotides agree with TRBD2. CDR3 length equals 17 residues. Trimming cost V 2 bases and J 5 bases; bases outside gene matches: 10. The germline V gene has CDR1 MDHEN and CDR2 SYDVKM.

The V and J genes are TRBV10-1 and TRBJ2-7; D may correspond to TRBD1 or TRBD2 (5 bases each). V was shortened by 1 base and J by 7 bases, with 14 bases between the two germline ends. This CDR3 has 14 amino acids. Germline CDR1 and CDR2: WNHNN and SYGVQD (reference sequence). This CDR3 is CASSEWGRGGEQYF. The DNA of the CDR3 is TGCGCCAGCAGTGAGTGGGGACGGGGCGGGGAGCAGTACTTC.

The J gene is TRBJ2-2, the V gene TRBV18, with D possibly being TRBD2 (6 bases). V lost 2 bases to trimming and J lost 6 bases, with 13 bases between them. There are 15 residues in the CDR3. Germline V gives CDR1 KGHSH, CDR2 LQKENI. For the CDR3, the DNA is TGTGCCAGCTCACCAAGGGGTAGCGGCTCCGGGGAGCTGTTTTTT. It is translated as CASSPRGSGSGELFF.

The chain recombines TRBV11-3 with TRBJ2-2; D is undetermined. Germline CDR1 reads SGHNT; CDR2 reads YENEEA. The CDR3 loop spans 15 amino acids. V lost 5 bases and J lost 3, with 13 bases in between. The CDR3 is CASSPGLEDTGELFF. The CDR3 DNA sequence: TGTGCCAGCAGCCCCGGGCTAGAGGACACCGGGGAGCTGTTTTTT.

The V and J genes are TRBV10-3 and TRBJ2-7, with TRBD2 identical over 11 bases. The J segment lost 3 bases and the V segment lost 3 bases, leaving 1 base of the junction unmatched. There are 14 residues in the CDR3. Germline values: CDR1 ENHRY, CDR2 SYGVKD. CDR3 nucleotides: TGTGCCATCAGTGAAGGGACTAGCGGCTACGAGCAGTACTTC. Amino acids: CAISEGTSGYEQYF.

The chain recombines TRBV19 with TRBJ2-2; D not certain. Germline lookup yields CDR1 LNHDA and CDR2 SQIVND (reference sequence). Trimming stripped 5 bases from V and 6 bases from J, with 19 bases between. The CDR3 length is 16 residues. The CDR3 reads CASSRSGLPLPGELFF. The DNA of the CDR3 is TGTGCCAGTAGTCGGTCCGGTCTTCCCCTGCCCGGGGAGCTGTTTTTT. Full variable domain (outside the CDR3, taken from reference TRBV19 and TRBJ2-2): DGGITQSPKYLFRKEGQNVTLSCEQNLNHDAMYWYRQDPGQGLRLIYYSQIVNDFQKGDIAEGYSVSREKKESFPLTVTSAQKNPTAFYLCASSRSGLPLPGELFFGEGSRLTVL.

The rearrangement uses TRBV6-1 and TRBJ2-7; D ambiguous. There are 15 residues in the CDR3. The ends were cut back, 2 bases at V and 9 bases at J, with 20 bases in the middle. From germline, CDR1 is MNHNS and CDR2 SASEGT. The CDR3 bases are TGTGCCAGCAGTGAAATTTTTAAGCCGGTGGTGGGGCAGTACTTC. This sequence encodes CASSEIFKPVVGQYF.

The chain recombines TRBV6-6 with TRBJ2-5; D may be TRBD1 or TRBD2 (5 bases each). Germline assignment: CDR1 MNHNY and CDR2 SVGAGI (reference sequence). With 6 bases removed from V and 2 bases from J, the gap between germline ends came to 19 bases. CDR3 length: 16 residues. The CDR3 sequence is CASSPPGRRVQETQYF. The CDR3 DNA follows: TGTGCCAGCAGCCCCCCGGGACGGAGAGTACAAGAGACCCAGTACTTC.

The chain couples TRBV4-3 to TRBJ1-6; D is undetermined. The CDR3 is 16 residues long. Looked up from germline, CDR1 is LGHNA and CDR2 is YSLEER. Trimming cost V 0 bases and J 9 bases, with 15 bases left between them. CDR3 sequence: CASSQDYGYLGSPLHF. The CDR3 DNA reads as TGCGCCAGCAGCCAAGATTACGGCTACTTGGGTTCACCCCTCCACTTT.

A note on this clone: The sample carries other DNA sequences with the same CDR3. The chain uses TRBV18 and TRBJ2-1; D is possibly TRBD2 (5 bases). V gave up 4 bases and J gave up 0 bases, with 10 bases separating them. The CDR3 is 15 amino acids. Germline V gene sequence: CDR1 KGHSH, CDR2 LQKENI. CDR3 in DNA: TGTGCCAGCTCACTGGGGAGAGGCTCCTACAATGAGCAGTTCTTC. Its protein is CASSLGRGSYNEQFF.

The chain is built from TRBV2 and TRBJ1-2; 9 nucleotides match TRBD1. In germline, CDR1 is SNHLY, CDR2 FYNNEI. After removal of 8 bases from V and 6 bases from J, the junction contained 13 bases not matched to a gene. The CDR3 totals 15 residues. The CDR3 region has the DNA TGTGCCAGCGGGATTACAGGGGGCGCAGGTCATGGCTACACCTTC. Translation gives CASGITGGAGHGYTF.

The gene calls are TRBV5-1 and TRBJ2-1; TRBD2 aligns across 13 bases. The CDR3 has 14 amino acids. Germline-derived CDR1 and CDR2 are SGHRS and YFSETQ. V was clipped by 6 bases and J by 9 bases; unmatched bases: 6. CDR3 in DNA: TGCGCCAGCAAACTAGCGGGAGGGCCTGGTGAGCAGTTCTTC. This encodes CASKLAGGPGEQFF.

J is TRBJ2-7 and V is TRBV5-1, with D possibly TRBD1 on 5 matching bases. Trimming cost V 0 bases and J 2 bases, with 24 bases left between them. Germline V gene data show CDR1 as SGHRS and CDR2 as YFSETQ. CDR3 length equals 19 residues. The DNA for the CDR3 is TGCGCCAGCAGCTTGGCTCCCCTCCAGCCTCGGCAGGGCCCCTACGAGCAGTACTTC. Protein product: CASSLAPLQPRQGPYEQYF.

V usage is TRBV18 and J usage is TRBJ2-7, with a tentative D call TRBD2 (5 bases). V was shortened by 6 bases and J by 6 bases, with 18 bases between the two germline ends. This CDR3 region has 14 residues. From germline, CDR1 is KGHSH and CDR2 LQKENI. CDR3 nucleotides: TGTGCCAGCTCGGCTAACCGGGATCTAGGCGAGCAGTACTTC. Its protein product is CASSANRDLGEQYF.

V and J are TRBV27 and TRBJ2-7, with 10 bases aligning to TRBD1. Germline assignment: CDR1 MNHEY and CDR2 SMNVEV (reference sequence). The V and J ends lost 7 bases and 3 bases, in that order; junction bases with no gene match: 12. CDR3 length equals 16 residues. The CDR3 loop reads CASMSGTGALYYEQYF. The CDR3 DNA reads as TGTGCCAGCATGTCAGGGACAGGGGCGCTCTACTACGAGCAGTACTTC.

The chain uses TRBV28 and TRBJ2-1, with D perhaps matching TRBD1 or TRBD2 (5 bases each). The CDR3 runs 16 residues. V gave up 3 bases and J gave up 9 bases, with 21 bases separating them. Germline V gene lookup returns CDR1 MDHEN and CDR2 SYDVKM. The CDR3, as DNA: TGTGCCAGCAGTTTCCGAGTAGAACCCGGGGCAGGTGAGCAGTTCTTC. Protein sequence: CASSFRVEPGAGEQFF.